The 10 T cell receptor beta chains reported below all come from one sample, sequenced in a study of T-cell memory formation after mild COVID-19. TCRdb reprocessed the 5' RACE reads with MiXCR, giving one entry per CDR3 protein. The repertoire holds 250,000 to 300,000 distinct CDR3 sequences, with about 16% as singletons. Sample: PBMCs or a T cell subset sorted from them (not recorded which). Receptors originate from a man aged 18 to 30 who had mild COVID-19 (a few samples of this study predate the infection). Cell type and time point are not known.

The chain recombines TRBV9 with TRBJ2-3, with D maybe TRBD1 (6 bases). The germline CDR1 and CDR2 sequences are SGDLS and YYNGEE. Trimming cost V 3 bases and J 0 bases, with 14 bases left between them. The CDR3 consists of 16 residues. The CDR3 reads CASSEDSPASTDTQYF. CDR3 nucleotides: TGTGCCAGCAGCGAGGACAGCCCCGCGAGCACAGATACGCAGTATTTT.

The sample holds a few counts of this clonotype. This rearrangement joins TRBV5-8 to TRBJ2-2; TRBD2 matches at 8 bases. With V trimmed by 1 base and J by 3 bases, 5 bases remained unmatched. Germline V lookup: CDR1 SGHTS, CDR2 YDEGEE. CDR3 length: 16 residues. CDR3 DNA sequence: TGTGCCAGCAGCTTGTCTTTAGCGGGGTACACCGGGGAGCTGTTTTTT. It codes for CASSLSLAGYTGELFF. Full variable domain (missing parts from reference TRBV5-8 and TRBJ2-2): EAGVTQSPTHLIKTRGQQATLRCSPISGHTSVYWYQQALGLGLQFLLWYDEGEERNRGNFPPRFSGRQFPNYSSELNVNALELEDSALYLCASSLSLAGYTGELFFGEGSRLTVL.

The chain is built from TRBV12-3 or TRBV12-4 and TRBJ2-5, with D perhaps matching TRBD1 or TRBD2 (5 bases each). V lost 8 bases and J lost 9, with 19 bases in between. The CDR3 contains 13 residues. CDR3 protein: CASGAGGASAQYF. The CDR3 bases are TGTGCCAGCGGGGCAGGAGGAGCATCGGCCCAGTACTTC.

This chain uses TRBV7-2 with TRBJ2-2, with 8 bases that match TRBD1. The germline V gene encodes CDR1 SGHTA and CDR2 FQGNSA. This CDR3 spans 14 amino acids. V shed 6 bases and J 6 bases; nucleotides not matched to a gene: 6. CDR3 DNA sequence: TGTGCCAGCAGGGCGGACAGGGATGCCGGGGAGCTGTTTTTT. It specifies CASRADRDAGELFF. The full variable domain, its missing parts supplied by reference TRBV7-2 and TRBJ2-2, is GAGVSQSPSNKVTEKGKDVELRCDPISGHTALYWYRQSLGQGLEFLIYFQGNSAPDKSGLPSDRFSAERTGGSVSTLTIQRTQQEDSAVYLCASRADRDAGELFFGEGSRLTVL.

The chain links TRBV10-3 to TRBJ2-2; 9 bases are a match to TRBD2. CDR1 is ENHRY and CDR2 is SYGVKD in the germline V gene. V gave up 10 bases and J gave up 7 bases; unmatched junction bases: 13. This CDR3 is 15 amino acids long. As DNA, the CDR3 is TGTGCCACCCGCTGGGCTAGCGGGGAAGTCGGGGAGCTGTTTTTT. This translates into CATRWASGEVGELFF.

V and J are TRBV4-2 and TRBJ2-2; 11 positions match TRBD2. Germline V gene lookup returns CDR1 LGHNA and CDR2 YNFKEQ. This CDR3 region has 19 residues. J lost 4 bases, V lost 1 base, and 11 bases had no gene match. Here the CDR3 reads CASSQGALAGGKGTGELFF. DNA for the CDR3: TGTGCCAGCAGCCAAGGAGCTCTAGCGGGGGGCAAGGGCACCGGGGAGCTGTTTTTT.

The chain couples TRBV5-5 to TRBJ2-2; D is ambiguous. The CDR3 covers 13 residues. The germline V gene encodes CDR1 SGHKS and CDR2 YYEKEE (reference sequence). The V gene lost 2 bases and the J gene lost 7 bases, with 9 bases spanning the gap. CDR3: CASSFGDRGELFF. CDR3 nucleotides: TGTGCCAGCAGCTTTGGAGATCGCGGGGAGCTGTTTTTT.

A single count supports this clonotype. This chain joins TRBV11-2 and TRBJ2-4; 10 bases are shared with TRBD2. V was pared by 1 base and J by 7 bases, with 4 bases of the junction left unmatched. The CDR3 runs 15 residues. Germline V gives CDR1 SGHAT, CDR2 FQNNGV. DNA for the CDR3: TGTGCCAGCAGCTTAGTGGGGACTAGCGTTAACATTCAGTACTTC. It is translated as CASSLVGTSVNIQYF.

The genes are TRBV12-3 or TRBV12-4 and TRBJ1-2; tentative D call: TRBD1 (5 bases). This CDR3 comprises 13 residues. The V gene lost 2 bases and the J gene lost 8 bases, with 12 bases spanning the gap. The CDR3 loop is CASSLPGGDGYTF. The CDR3 nucleotides read TGTGCCAGCAGTTTACCGGGCGGGGACGGCTACACCTTC.

The gene calls are TRBV7-9 and TRBJ2-7; D is undetermined. This CDR3 comprises 12 residues. V was pared by 1 base and J by 5 bases, with 6 bases between. Germline loops: CDR1 SEHNR, CDR2 FQNEAQ (reference sequence). The CDR3 bases are TGTGCCAGCAGCTTAGTTCCGAACGAGCAGTACTTC. It translates to CASSLVPNEQYF.